This is a list of T cell receptor beta chains from one sample in a study of blood T cell repertoires in COVID-19. Sequencing was performed with immunoSEQ multiplex PCR; in TCRdb, only in-frame clones are kept and a portion is missing. The sample lists 200,000 to 300,000 clones, over 75% occurring once. The sample was peripheral blood. The receptors were sampled from a woman aged 45-60 years with acute or convalescent COVID-19. CDR3s include the opening cysteine and the closing phenylalanine or tryptophan.

J gene	V gene	CDR3 protein
TRBJ2-3	TRBV5-1	CASSQLRGTTDTQYF
TRBJ2-1	TRBV5-8	CASSLGYSSYNEQFF
TRBJ2-7	TRBV11-2	CASSLGSGTYEQYF
TRBJ1-2	TRBV2	CASRQTSLRGYGYTF
TRBJ1-4	TRBV30	CAWNWKGNEKLFF
TRBJ1-2	TRBV11-2	CASSLDRSDGYTF
TRBJ2-7	TRBV9	CASSARIAGARYEQYF
TRBJ2-7	TRBV30	CAWSDYDYEQYF
TRBJ2-5	TRBV12-3/TRBV12-4	CASSLTGGETQYF
TRBJ1-4	TRBV11-1	CASSQNRVINEKLFF
TRBJ1-2	TRBV6-5	CASRSGGDYGYTF
TRBJ2-3	TRBV5-8	CASSLDPEADTQYF
TRBJ1-3	TRBV9	CASNRDTHSGNTIYF
TRBJ2-7	TRBV18	CASSPSMNGRAYEQYF
TRBJ2-1	TRBV5-1	CASSGPGTSGRSSSYNEQFF
TRBJ1-1	TRBV5-1	CASSFKRDTEAFF
TRBJ2-1	TRBV7-3	CASSQLALYNEQFF
TRBJ2-1	TRBV9	CASSGLAGDPHYNEQFF